The source of this T cell receptor (beta chain) is a study of T cells in Graves' hyperthyroidism and ophthalmopathy. The CDR3 regions of TCR beta were amplified from RNA transcripts. The TCR CDR3 first-round RT-PCR relied on the HTBI primer set. TCRdb ran MiXCR on the multiplex PCR reads and lists one entry per CDR3 protein. The sample has about 610,000 distinct CDR3 sequences, more than 15% seen once. Patients with uncontrolled infections, other autoimmune diseases, pregnancy or lactation were excluded. This clonotype was observed many times. The target antigen is unknown. V was clipped by 7 bases and J by 2 bases, with 11 bases between them. Germline lookup yields CDR1 GTSNPN and CDR2 SVGIG (reference sequence). The CDR3 spans 13 residues. Study findings and constraints: Ophthalmopathy was distinguished from stable hyperthyroidism by 13 V-J signatures. The model anticipated ophthalmopathy a median around six months pre-onset.

The origin of this receptor is a woman aged 40 to 50 with Graves' ophthalmopathy. Source material: blood. The gene calls are TRBV30 and TRBJ2-2; no clear D gene. The CDR3 loop is CASIPFNTGELFF. CDR3 bases: TGTGCCTCAATCCCGTTCAACACCGGGGAGCTGTTTTTT.